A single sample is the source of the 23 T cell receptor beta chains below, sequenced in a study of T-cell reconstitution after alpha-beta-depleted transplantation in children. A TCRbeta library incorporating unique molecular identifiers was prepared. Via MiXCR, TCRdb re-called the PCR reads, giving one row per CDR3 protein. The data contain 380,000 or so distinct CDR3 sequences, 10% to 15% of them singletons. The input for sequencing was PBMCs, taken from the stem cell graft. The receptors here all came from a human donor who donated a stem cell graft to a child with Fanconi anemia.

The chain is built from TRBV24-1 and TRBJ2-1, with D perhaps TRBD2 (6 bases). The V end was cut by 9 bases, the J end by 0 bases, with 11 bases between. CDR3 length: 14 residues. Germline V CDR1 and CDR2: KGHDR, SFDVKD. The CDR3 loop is CATQGDSSYNEQFF. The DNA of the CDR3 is TGTGCCACCCAAGGGGACTCCTCCTACAATGAGCAGTTCTTC.

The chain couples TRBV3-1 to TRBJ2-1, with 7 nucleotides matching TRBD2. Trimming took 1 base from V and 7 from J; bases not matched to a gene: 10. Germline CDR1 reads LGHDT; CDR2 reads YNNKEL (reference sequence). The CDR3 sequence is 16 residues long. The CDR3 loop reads CASSQGWAGVPNEQFF. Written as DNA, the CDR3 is TGTGCCAGCAGCCAAGGATGGGCGGGGGTTCCAAATGAGCAGTTCTTC.

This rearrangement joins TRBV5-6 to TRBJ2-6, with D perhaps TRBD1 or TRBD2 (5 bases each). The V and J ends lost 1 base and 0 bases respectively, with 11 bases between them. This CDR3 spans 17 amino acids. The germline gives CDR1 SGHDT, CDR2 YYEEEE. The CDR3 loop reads CASSLRGRTSGANVLTF. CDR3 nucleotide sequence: TGTGCCAGCAGCTTGAGGGGACGGACCTCTGGGGCCAACGTCCTGACTTTC.

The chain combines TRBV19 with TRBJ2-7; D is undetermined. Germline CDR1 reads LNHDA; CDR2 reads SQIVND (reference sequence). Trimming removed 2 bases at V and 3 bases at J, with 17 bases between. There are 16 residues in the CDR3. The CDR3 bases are TGTGCCAGTAGTATAACCCCGGGTGTTGGGGACTACGAGCAGTACTTC. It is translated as CASSITPGVGDYEQYF.

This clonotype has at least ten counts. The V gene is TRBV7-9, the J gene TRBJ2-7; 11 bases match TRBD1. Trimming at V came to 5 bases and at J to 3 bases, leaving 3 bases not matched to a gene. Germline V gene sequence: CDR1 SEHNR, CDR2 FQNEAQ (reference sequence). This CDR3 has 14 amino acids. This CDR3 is CASSRTGGYYEQYV. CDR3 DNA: TGTGCCAGCAGCCGGACAGGGGGCTACTACGAGCAGTACGTC.

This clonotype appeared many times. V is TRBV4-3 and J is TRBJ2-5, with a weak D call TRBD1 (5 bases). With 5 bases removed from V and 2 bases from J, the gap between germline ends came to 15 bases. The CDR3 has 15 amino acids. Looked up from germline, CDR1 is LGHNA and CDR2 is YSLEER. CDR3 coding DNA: TGCGCCAGCAGCGAAGGGGCAGCGAAACAAGAGACCCAGTACTTC. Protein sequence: CASSEGAAKQETQYF.

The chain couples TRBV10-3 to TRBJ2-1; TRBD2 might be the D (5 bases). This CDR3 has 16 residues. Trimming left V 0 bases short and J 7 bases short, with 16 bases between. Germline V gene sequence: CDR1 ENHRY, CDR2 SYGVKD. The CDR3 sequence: CAISESGSRQRNEQFF. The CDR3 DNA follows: TGTGCCATCAGTGAGTCGGGTTCCCGTCAGCGGAATGAGCAGTTCTTC.

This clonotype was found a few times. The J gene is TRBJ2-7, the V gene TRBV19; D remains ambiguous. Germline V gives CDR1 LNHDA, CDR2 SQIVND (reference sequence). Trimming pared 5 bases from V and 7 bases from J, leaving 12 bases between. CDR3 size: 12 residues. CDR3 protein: CASSLRHGEQYF. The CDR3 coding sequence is TGTGCCAGTAGTCTGCGGCATGGAGAGCAGTACTTC.

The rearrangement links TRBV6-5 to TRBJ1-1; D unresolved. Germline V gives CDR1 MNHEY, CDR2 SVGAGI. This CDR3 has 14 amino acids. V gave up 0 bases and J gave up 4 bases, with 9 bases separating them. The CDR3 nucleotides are TGTGCCAGCAGTTACTCCGATGCCTCCACTGAAGCTTTCTTT. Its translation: CASSYSDASTEAFF.

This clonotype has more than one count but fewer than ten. CDR3 region: CAWAGTNYNEQFF. CDR3 DNA sequence: TGTGCCTGGGCGGGCACGAATTACAATGAGCAGTTCTTC. The rearrangement joins TRBV30 to TRBJ2-1; D might be TRBD2 (5 bases). Germline CDR1 GTSNPN, CDR2 SVGIG (reference sequence). The CDR3 has 13 residues. Trimming removed 5 bases at V and 4 bases at J, with 12 bases between.

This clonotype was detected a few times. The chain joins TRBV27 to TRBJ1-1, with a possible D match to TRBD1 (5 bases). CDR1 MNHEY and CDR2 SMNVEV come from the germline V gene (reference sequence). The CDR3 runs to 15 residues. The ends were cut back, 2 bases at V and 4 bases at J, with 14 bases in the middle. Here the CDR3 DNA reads TGTGCCAGCAGTTTAACCTTTCTGGGGGGCACTGAAGCTTTCTTT. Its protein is CASSLTFLGGTEAFF.

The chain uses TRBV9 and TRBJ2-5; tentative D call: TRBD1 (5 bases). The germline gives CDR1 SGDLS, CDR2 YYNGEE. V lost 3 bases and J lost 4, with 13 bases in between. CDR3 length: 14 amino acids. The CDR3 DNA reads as TGTGCCAGCAGCGAGGGGCCCCAGAGAGAGACCCAGTACTTC. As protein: CASSEGPQRETQYF.

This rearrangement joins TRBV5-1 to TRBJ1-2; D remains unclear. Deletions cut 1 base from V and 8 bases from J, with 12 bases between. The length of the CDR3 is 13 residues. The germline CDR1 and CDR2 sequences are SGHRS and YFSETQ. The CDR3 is CASSLSGVIGYTF. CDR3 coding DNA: TGCGCCAGCAGCTTGAGTGGGGTCATCGGCTACACCTTC.

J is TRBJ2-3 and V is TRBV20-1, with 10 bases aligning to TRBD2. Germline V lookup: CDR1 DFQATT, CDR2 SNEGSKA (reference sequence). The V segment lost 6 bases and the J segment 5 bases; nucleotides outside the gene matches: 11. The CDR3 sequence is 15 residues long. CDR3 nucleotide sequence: TGCAGTGCGCCTATAGCGGGAGGAGCGAAAGATACGCAGTATTTT. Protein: CSAPIAGGAKDTQYF.

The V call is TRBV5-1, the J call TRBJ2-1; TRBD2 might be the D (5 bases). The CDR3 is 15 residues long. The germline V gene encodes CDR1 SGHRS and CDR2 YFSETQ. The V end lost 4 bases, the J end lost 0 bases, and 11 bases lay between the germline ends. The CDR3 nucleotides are TGCGCCAGCAGCGAGGGTGGTCTCTCCTACAATGAGCAGTTCTTC. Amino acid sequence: CASSEGGLSYNEQFF. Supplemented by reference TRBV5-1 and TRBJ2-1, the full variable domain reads KAGVTQTPRYLIKTRGQQVTLSCSPISGHRSVSWYQQTPGQGLQFLFEYFSETQRNKGNFPGRFSGRQFSNSRSEMNVSTLELGDSALYLCASSEGGLSYNEQFFGPGTRLTVL.

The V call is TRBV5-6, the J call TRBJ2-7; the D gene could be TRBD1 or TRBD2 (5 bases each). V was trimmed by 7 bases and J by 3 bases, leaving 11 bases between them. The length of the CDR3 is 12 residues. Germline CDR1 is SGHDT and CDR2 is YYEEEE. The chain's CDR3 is CASGTDHYEQYF. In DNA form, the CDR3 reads TGTGCCAGCGGGACCGATCACTACGAGCAGTACTTC.

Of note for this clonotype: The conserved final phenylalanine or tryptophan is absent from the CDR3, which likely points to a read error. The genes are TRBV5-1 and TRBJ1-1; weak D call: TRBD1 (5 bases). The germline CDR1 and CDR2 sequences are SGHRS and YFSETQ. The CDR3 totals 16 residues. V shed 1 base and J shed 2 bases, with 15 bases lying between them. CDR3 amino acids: CASSLQPAGPNTEAFC. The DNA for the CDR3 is TGCGCCAGCAGCTTGCAACCTGCAGGGCCTAACACTGAAGCTTTCTGT.

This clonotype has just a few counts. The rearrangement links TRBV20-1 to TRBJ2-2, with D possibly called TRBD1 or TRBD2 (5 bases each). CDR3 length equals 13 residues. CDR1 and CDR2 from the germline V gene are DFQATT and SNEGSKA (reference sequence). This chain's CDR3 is CCSPGMGDGELFF. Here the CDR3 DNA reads TGCTGTTCCCCGGGAATGGGGGACGGGGAGCTGTTTTTT.

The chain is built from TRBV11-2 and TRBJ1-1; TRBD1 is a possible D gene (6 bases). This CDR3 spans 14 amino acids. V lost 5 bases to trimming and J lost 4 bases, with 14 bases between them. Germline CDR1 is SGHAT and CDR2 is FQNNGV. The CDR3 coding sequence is TGTGCCAGCAGCCCTCCGGGACAACCCACTGAAGCTTTCTTT. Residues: CASSPPGQPTEAFF.

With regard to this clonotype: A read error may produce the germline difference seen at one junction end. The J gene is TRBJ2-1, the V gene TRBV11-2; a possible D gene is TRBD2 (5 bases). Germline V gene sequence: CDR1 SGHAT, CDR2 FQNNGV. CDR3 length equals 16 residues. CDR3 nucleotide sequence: TGTGCCAGCAGCCTAGACTGGACCGGTGGGAGTAATGAGCAGTTCTTC. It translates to CASSLDWTGGSNEQFF.

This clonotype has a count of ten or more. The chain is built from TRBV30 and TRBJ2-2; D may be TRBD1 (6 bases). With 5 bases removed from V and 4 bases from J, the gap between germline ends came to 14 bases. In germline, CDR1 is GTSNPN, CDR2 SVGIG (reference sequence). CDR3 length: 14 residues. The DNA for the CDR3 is TGTGCCTGGGAGGGGGATCGGGGCACCGGGGAGCTGTTTTTT. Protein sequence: CAWEGDRGTGELFF.

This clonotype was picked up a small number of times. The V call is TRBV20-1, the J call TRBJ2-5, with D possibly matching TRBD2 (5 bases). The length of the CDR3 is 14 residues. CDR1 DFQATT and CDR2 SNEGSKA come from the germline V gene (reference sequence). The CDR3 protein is CSATVSGSGETQYF. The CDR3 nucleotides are TGCAGCGCCACTGTCTCGGGGTCTGGGGAGACCCAGTACTTC.

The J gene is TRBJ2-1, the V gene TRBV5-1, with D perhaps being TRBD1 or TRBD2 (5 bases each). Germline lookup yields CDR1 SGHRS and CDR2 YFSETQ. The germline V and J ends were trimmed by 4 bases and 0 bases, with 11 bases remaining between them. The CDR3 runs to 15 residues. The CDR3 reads CASSVGVSSYNEQFF. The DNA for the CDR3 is TGCGCCAGCAGCGTGGGGGTGAGCTCCTACAATGAGCAGTTCTTC.